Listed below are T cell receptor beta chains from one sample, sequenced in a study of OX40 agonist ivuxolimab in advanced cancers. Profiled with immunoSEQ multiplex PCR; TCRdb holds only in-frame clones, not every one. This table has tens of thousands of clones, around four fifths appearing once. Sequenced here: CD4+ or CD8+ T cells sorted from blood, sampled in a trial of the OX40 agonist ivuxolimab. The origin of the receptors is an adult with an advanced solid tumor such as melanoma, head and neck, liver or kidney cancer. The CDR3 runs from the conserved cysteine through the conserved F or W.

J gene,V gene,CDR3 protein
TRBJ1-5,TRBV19,CASSNTGRDQPQHF
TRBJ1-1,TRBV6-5,CASSPRGVQATEAFF
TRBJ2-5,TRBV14,CASSQELGGLGETQYF
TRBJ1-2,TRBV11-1,CASSLQGAVGYTF
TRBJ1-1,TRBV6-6,CASYPEGARNTEAFF
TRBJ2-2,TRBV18,CASSEGRVRNTGELFF
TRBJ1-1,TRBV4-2,CASSQTQVPEAFF
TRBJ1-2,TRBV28,CASRVEVYGYTF
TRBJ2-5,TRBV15,CATSRERGRRETQYF
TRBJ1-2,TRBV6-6,CASSYSGTSTGYTF
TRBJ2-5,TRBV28,CASRAPGSATQYF
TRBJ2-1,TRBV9,CASSPQIAGLDNEQFF
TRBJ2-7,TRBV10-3,CAIRGDRGTDYEQYF
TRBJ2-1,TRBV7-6,CASRSPGGRGPYNEQFF
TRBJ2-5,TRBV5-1,CASTRGSGETQYF
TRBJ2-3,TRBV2,CASRAARTTLGDTQYF
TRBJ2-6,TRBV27,CASSLAGANVLTF
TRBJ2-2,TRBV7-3,CASSLQGANTGELFF
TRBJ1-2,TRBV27,CASSLGPPWVTGEATTYGYTF
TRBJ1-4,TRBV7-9,CASSKGVGEKLFF
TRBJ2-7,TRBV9,CASSPHEGRTSSYEQYF
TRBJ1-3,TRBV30,CAWSVLGGGGNTIYF
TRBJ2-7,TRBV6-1,CASSDFLYEQYF
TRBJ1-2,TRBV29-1,CSVDAGGVINGYTF
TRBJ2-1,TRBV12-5,CASGYSDRVFQNAYNEQFF
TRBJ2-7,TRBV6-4,CASPPPYEQYF
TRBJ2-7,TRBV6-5,CASSLSGRGSYEQYF
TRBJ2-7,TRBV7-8,CASSPRWGETGLGYEQYF
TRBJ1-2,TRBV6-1,CASLVGQIYGYTF
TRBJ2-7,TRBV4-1,CASSPADRGPSYEQYF
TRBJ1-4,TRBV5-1,CASRQGGTNEKLFF
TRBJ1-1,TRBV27,CASSLLQGANTEAFF
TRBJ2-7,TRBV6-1,CASTGTGPYEQYF
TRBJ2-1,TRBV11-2,CASSLVQGRINEQFF
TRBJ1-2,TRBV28,CASATGNYGYTF
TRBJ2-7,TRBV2,CASNPDGAYEQYF
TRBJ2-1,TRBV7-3,CASSNLAGVSYNEQFF
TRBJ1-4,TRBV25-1,CASSEMTRATNEKLFF
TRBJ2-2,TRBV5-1,CASSSSGSGATGELFF
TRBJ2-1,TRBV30,CAWRRTGVGEQFF
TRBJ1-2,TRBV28,CASYTGPYGYTF